This T cell receptor (beta chain) is from a study of blood T cell repertoires in COVID-19 (dated by TCRdb to the early 2020s). The study in broad terms: Samples from collaborators originated in the United States, Italy and Spain and spanned both the acute and convalescent phases of COVID-19. Nearly every sample came with metadata listing a de-identified subject ID, COVID-19 status, age in years and sex. Where HLA class I and class II types were available, the types were taken from metadata supplied by the sample provider, not from assay-based typing. The material from the prospective study consisted of cDNA or gDNA derived from T cells, B-cell-depleted T cells, or PBMCs. The repertoires were released in a freely available public database meant as a resource for research on the immune response to SARS-CoV-2. The samples were drawn from two sources: the first 160 participants of the ongoing ImmuneRACE study, and 1,200 or so subjects contributed by 6 global collaborators. Deeply sampled blood TCRbeta repertoires from subjects exposed to, actively infected with, or recovered from COVID-19 were included in the dataset.

The CDR3 sequence holds 14 residues, the cysteine and phenylalanine included. Here the CDR3 DNA is all that survives: 42 bases in frame from base 1. V was cut back by 3 bases and J by 4 bases, leaving a gap of 11 bases between them. For CDR1 and CDR2, the germline V gene (reference sequence) lists SEHNR and FQNEAQ. Whole blood was collected in K2EDTA tubes by collaborating institutions according to the institutions' own protocols. For TCRbeta analysis, collaborator samples were shipped as frozen whole blood, as isolated PBMCs, or as DNA extracted from either sample type. As to this clone: Its antigen remains unidentified. Base qualities are not provided; no much larger clone lies one nucleotide away.

TCRbeta CDR3 regions were amplified from genomic DNA by means of the immunoSEQ Assay, a bias-controlled multiplex PCR. The source study handled its data this way. Within the assay, amplification of reference gene primers was used to estimate how many nucleated cells each sample contained. To quantify the absolute abundance of each unique TCRbeta CDR3 rearrangement, sequence reads were collapsed and filtered. Productive Simpson clonality was computed per sample as the square root of Simpson's diversity index over productive rearrangements. This is the immuneACCESS table as TCRdb keeps it, with only in-frame sequences that have V and J called. A part of the clones is gone; compared with another copy, unresolved V genes explain less than half, and the rest is unexplained. The DNA gave D and trimming, while V, J and clone size come from that table. Across this sample there are fewer than 120,000 clones, with roughly four fifths seen only once. Clones ranked in the top ten supply about 15% of the sample.

What the work shows at the level of the full study, not this receptor alone: The amount of clinical and demographic metadata varied by source and participant and was provided uncurated.

This receptor was taken from an older woman with acute or convalescent COVID-19. This receptor chain uses TRBV7-9 and TRBJ2-3; the best D guess is TRBD2, with 5 bases matching. The sequencing sample was made of peripheral blood. The CDR3 protein: CASSLLEVADTQYF. The sequenced DNA is TGTGCCAGCAGCTTGCTGGAGGTGGCAGATACGCAGTATTTT. Supplemented by the reference TRBV7-9 and TRBJ2-3 proteins around the CDR3, the complete variable domain is DTGVSQNPRHKITKRGQNVTFRCDPISEHNRLYWYRQTLGQGPEFLTYFQNEAQLEKSRLLSDRFSAERPKGSFSTLEIQRTEQGDSAMYLCASSLLEVADTQYFGPGTRLTVL.